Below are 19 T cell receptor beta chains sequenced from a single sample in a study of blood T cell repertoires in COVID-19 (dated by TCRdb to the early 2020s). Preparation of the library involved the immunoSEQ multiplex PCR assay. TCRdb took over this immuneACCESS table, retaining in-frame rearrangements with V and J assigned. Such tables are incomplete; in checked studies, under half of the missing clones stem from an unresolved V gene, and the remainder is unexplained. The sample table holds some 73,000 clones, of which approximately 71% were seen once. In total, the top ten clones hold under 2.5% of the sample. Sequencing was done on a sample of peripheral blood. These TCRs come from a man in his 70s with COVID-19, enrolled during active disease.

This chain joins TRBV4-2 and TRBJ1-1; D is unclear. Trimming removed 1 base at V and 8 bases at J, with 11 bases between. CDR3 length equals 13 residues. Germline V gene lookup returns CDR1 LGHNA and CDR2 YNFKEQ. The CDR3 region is CASSQGGSGEAFF. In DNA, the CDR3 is TGTGCCAGCAGCCAAGGGGGATCGGGAGAAGCTTTCTTT.

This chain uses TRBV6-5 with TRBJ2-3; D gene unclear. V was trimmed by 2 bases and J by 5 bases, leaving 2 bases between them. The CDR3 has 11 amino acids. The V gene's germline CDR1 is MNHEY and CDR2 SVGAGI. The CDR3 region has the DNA TGTGCCAGCAGTTACCTAGATACGCAGTATTTT. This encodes CASSYLDTQYF.

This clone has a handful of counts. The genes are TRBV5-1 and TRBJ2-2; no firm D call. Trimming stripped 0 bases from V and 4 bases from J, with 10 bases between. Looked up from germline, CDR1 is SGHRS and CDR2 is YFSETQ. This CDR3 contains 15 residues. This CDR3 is CASSLATVGTGELFF. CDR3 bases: TGCGCCAGCAGCTTGGCCACAGTGGGCACCGGGGAGCTGTTTTTT.

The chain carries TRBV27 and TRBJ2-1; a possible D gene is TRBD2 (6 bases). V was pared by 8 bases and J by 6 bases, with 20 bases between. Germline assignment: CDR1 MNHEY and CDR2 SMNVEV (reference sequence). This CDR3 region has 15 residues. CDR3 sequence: CASHPGLSTVNEQFF. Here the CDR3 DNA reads TGTGCCAGCCATCCGGGACTCTCGACCGTCAATGAGCAGTTCTTC.

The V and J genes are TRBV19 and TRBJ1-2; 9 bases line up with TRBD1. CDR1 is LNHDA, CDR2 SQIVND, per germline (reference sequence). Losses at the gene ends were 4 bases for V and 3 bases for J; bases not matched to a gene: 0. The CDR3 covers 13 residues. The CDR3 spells CASSRTGDYGYTF. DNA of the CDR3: TGTGCCAGTAGTAGGACAGGGGACTATGGCTACACCTTC.

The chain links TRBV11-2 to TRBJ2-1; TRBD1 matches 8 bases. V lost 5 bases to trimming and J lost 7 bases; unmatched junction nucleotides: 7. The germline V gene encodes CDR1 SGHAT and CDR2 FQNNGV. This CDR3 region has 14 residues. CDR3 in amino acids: CASSQGQVSNEQFF. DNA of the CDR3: TGTGCCAGCAGCCAGGGACAGGTTTCGAATGAGCAGTTCTTC.

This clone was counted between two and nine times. In DNA form, the CDR3 reads TGTGCCAGCAGCTTGGTGGGCGGGGGAAGCTCCTACGAGCAGTACTTC. It is translated as CASSLVGGGSSYEQYF. J is TRBJ2-7 and V is TRBV5-4; 7 bases agree with TRBD2. The V gene end was trimmed by 0 bases and the J gene end by 0 bases; junction bases not matched to a gene: 6. Germline loops: CDR1 SGHNT, CDR2 YYREEE (reference sequence). This CDR3 is built from 16 residues.

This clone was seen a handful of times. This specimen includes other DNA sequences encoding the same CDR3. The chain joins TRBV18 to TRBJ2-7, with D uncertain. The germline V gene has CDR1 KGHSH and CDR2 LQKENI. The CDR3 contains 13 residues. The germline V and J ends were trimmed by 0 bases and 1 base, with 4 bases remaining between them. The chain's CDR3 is CASSPPSSYEQYF. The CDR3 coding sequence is TGTGCCAGCTCACCACCCAGTTCCTACGAGCAGTACTTC.

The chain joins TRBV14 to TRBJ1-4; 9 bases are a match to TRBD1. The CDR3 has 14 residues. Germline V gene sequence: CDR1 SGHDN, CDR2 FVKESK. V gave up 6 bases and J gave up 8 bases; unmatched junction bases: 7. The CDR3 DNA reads TGTGCCAGCAGTCCGACAGGGGGATGGGAAAAACTGTTTTTT. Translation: CASSPTGGWEKLFF.

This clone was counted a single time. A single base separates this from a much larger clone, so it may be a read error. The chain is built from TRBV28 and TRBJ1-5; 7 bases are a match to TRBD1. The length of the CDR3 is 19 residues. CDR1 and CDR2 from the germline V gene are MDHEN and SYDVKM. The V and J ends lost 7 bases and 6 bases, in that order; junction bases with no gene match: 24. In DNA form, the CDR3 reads TGTGCCAGCACCCAGAGGGACAGAATTGCCAGGCTAATCGGTCAGCCCCAGCATTTT. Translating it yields CASTQRDRIARLIGQPQHF.

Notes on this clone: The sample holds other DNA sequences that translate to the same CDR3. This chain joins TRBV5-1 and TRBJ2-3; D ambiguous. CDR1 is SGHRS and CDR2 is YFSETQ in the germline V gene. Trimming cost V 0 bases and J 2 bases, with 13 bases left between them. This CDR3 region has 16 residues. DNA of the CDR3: TGCGCCAGCAGCTTGGGGGCTACCGCTATCACAGATACGCAGTATTTT. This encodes CASSLGATAITDTQYF.

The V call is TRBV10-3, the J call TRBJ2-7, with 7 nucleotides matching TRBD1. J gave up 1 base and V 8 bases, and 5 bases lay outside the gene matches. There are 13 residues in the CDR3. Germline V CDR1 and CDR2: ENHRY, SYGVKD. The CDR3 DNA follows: TGTGCCATCTCGGGACAGACGTCCTACGAGCAGTACTTC. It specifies CAISGQTSYEQYF.

CDR3 amino acids: CASSAQLAGETQYF. In DNA, the CDR3 is TGTGCCAGCAGTGCCCAACTAGCGGGAGAGACCCAGTACTTC. V gene TRBV6-2 or TRBV6-3 combines with J gene TRBJ2-5, with 9 nucleotides matching TRBD2. There are 14 residues in the CDR3. V shed 5 bases and J 4 bases; nucleotides not matched to a gene: 5. Germline CDR1 is MNHEY and CDR2 is SVGEGT.

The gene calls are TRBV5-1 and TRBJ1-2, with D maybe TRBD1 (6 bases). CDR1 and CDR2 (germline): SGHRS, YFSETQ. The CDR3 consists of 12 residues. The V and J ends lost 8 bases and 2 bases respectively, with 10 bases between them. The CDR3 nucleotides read TGCGCCAGTCGGACAGCCAACTATGGCTACACCTTC. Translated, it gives CASRTANYGYTF.

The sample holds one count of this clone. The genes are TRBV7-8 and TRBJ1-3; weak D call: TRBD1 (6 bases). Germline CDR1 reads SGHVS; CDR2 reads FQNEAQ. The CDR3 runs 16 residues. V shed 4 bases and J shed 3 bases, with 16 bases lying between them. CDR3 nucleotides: TGTGCCAGCAGCTCGGGACAAGCCATAGGTGGAAACACCATATATTTT. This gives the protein CASSSGQAIGGNTIYF.

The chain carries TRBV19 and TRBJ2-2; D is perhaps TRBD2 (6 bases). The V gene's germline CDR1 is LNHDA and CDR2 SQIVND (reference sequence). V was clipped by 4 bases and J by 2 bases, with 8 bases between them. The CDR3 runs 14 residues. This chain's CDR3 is CASSSGVNTGELFF. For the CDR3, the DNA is TGTGCCAGTAGTAGCGGGGTAAACACCGGGGAGCTGTTTTTT.

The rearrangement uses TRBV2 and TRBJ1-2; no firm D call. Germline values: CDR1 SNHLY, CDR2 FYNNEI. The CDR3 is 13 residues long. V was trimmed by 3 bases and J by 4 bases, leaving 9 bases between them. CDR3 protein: CASSDSKFYGYTF. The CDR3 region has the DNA TGTGCCAGCAGTGATTCAAAATTCTATGGCTACACCTTC.

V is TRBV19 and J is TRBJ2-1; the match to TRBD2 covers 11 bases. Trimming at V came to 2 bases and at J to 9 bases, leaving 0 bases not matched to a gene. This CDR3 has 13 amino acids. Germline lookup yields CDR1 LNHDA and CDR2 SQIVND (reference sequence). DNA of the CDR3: TGTGCCAGTAGTATACTAGCGGGAGGTGAGCAGTTCTTC. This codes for CASSILAGGEQFF.

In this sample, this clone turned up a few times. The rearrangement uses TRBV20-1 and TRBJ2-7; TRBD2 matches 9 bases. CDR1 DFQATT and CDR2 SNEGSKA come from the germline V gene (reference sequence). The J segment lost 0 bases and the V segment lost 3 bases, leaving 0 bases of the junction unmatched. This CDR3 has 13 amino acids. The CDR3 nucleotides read TGCAGTGCTAGTAGCGGGGGCTCCTACGAGCAGTACTTC. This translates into CSASSGGSYEQYF.